The 28 T cell receptor beta chains below come from one sample, sequenced in a study of blood T cell repertoires in COVID-19. Generated by immunoSEQ multiplex PCR, the TCRdb table keeps only in-frame clones and is missing some. The sample holds 130,000 or so clones, 84% seen once. Input material: peripheral blood. These receptors came from a woman aged 55-75 years with acute or convalescent COVID-19.

The chain couples TRBV7-9 to TRBJ1-2; D perhaps matches TRBD1 (5 bases). The V gene lost 4 bases and the J gene lost 7 bases, with 16 bases spanning the gap. The CDR3 totals 14 residues. The V gene's germline CDR1 is SEHNR and CDR2 FQNEAQ (reference sequence). CDR3 region: CASSSPGGRGGYTF. The DNA of the CDR3 is TGTGCCAGCAGCTCCCCCGGGGGGAGGGGTGGCTACACCTTC.

This chain uses TRBV5-1 with TRBJ1-3; a possible D gene is TRBD1 (6 bases). Trimming pared 1 base from V and 8 bases from J, leaving 16 bases between. Germline lookup yields CDR1 SGHRS and CDR2 YFSETQ. CDR3 size: 15 residues. This CDR3 is CASSLSPAEGDTIYF. The CDR3 DNA is TGCGCCAGCAGCTTGTCTCCCGCCGAGGGGGACACCATATATTTT.

This clone came up a few times. The V call is TRBV5-1, the J call TRBJ1-6; possible D gene TRBD1, 5 bases. The V gene's germline CDR1 is SGHRS and CDR2 YFSETQ. This CDR3 contains 15 residues. V lost 6 bases to trimming and J lost 0 bases, with 10 bases between them. As DNA, the CDR3 is TGCGCCAGCACCCCTGACAGCTCCTATAATTCACCCCTCCACTTT. It encodes CASTPDSSYNSPLHF.

The rearrangement joins TRBV5-6 to TRBJ2-1; D may be TRBD1 (6 bases). Germline CDR1 SGHDT, CDR2 YYEEEE. Trimming stripped 1 base from V and 7 bases from J, with 15 bases between. The CDR3 runs 15 residues. CDR3 sequence (DNA): TGTGCCAGCAGCTTGACAGGGACGGGACCTAATGAGCAGTTCTTC. Translation: CASSLTGTGPNEQFF.

The V gene is TRBV6-6, the J gene TRBJ2-1; D gene unclear. The V end was cut by 5 bases, the J end by 7 bases, with 9 bases between. The CDR3 loop spans 12 amino acids. CDR1 is MNHNY, CDR2 SVGAGI, per germline (reference sequence). CDR3 in DNA: TGTGCCAGCAGTCCCCCAGGTAATGAGCAGTTCTTC. Translated, it gives CASSPPGNEQFF.

This CDR3 is CASSLAGTPGAEAFF. The CDR3 DNA is TGCGCCAGCAGCCTGGCCGGGACACCTGGGGCTGAAGCTTTCTTT. The chain links TRBV5-1 to TRBJ1-1; the D gene is possibly TRBD1 (6 bases). The V and J ends lost 4 bases and 6 bases respectively, with 19 bases between them. The CDR3 sequence is 15 residues long. Germline CDR1 is SGHRS and CDR2 is YFSETQ.

As regards this clone: The sample has other DNA sequences that encode this CDR3 too. The gene calls are TRBV6-1 and TRBJ1-1; D is uncertain. The CDR3 is 13 residues long. CDR1 is MNHNS, CDR2 SASEGT, per germline. The V gene lost 2 bases and the J gene lost 1 base, with 5 bases spanning the gap. CDR3 loop: CASSEQKNTEAFF. CDR3 DNA: TGTGCCAGCAGTGAACAGAAGAACACTGAAGCTTTCTTT.

The chain carries TRBV5-5 and TRBJ2-7, with 8 positions matching TRBD2. The trim removed 1 base at V and 7 bases at J, leaving 7 bases unmatched. Germline assignment: CDR1 SGHKS and CDR2 YYEKEE (reference sequence). The CDR3 consists of 14 residues. The DNA of the CDR3 is TGTGCCAGCAGCTTGTGGCGGGGGGTAAAAGAGCAGTACGTC. Translation: CASSLWRGVKEQYV.

The rearrangement uses TRBV2 and TRBJ2-3; D is possibly TRBD2 (5 bases). V was pared by 5 bases and J by 8 bases, with 11 bases between. Germline V CDR1 and CDR2: SNHLY, FYNNEI. The CDR3 consists of 12 residues. CDR3 sequence (DNA): TGTGCCAGCAGTTGGACTCTAGGTACGCAGTATTTT. This sequence encodes CASSWTLGTQYF.

The V gene is TRBV29-1, the J gene TRBJ2-3, with D maybe TRBD1 (5 bases). Deletions cut 5 bases from V and 0 bases from J, with 12 bases between. The germline V gene has CDR1 SQVTM and CDR2 ANQGSEA. CDR3 length: 14 residues. This CDR3 is CSVPFGASTDTQYF. DNA of the CDR3: TGCAGCGTTCCTTTTGGGGCTAGCACAGATACGCAGTATTTT.

V usage is TRBV19 and J usage is TRBJ1-3; a weak D match, TRBD1 (6 bases). The CDR3 consists of 14 residues. Trimming removed 5 bases at V and 1 base at J, with 9 bases between. Germline CDR1 LNHDA, CDR2 SQIVND (reference sequence). CDR3: CASSEQGSGNTIYF. CDR3 DNA: TGTGCCAGTAGTGAACAGGGTTCTGGAAACACCATATATTTT. Full variable domain (rest looked up from reference TRBV19 and TRBJ1-3): DGGITQSPKYLFRKEGQNVTLSCEQNLNHDAMYWYRQDPGQGLRLIYYSQIVNDFQKGDIAEGYSVSREKKESFPLTVTSAQKNPTAFYLCASSEQGSGNTIYFGEGSWLTVV.

This clone was detected ten times or more. The chain carries TRBV6-5 and TRBJ2-7; TRBD1 is a possible D gene (5 bases). This CDR3 is built from 13 residues. The V end lost 4 bases, the J end lost 3 bases, and 10 bases lay between the germline ends. Germline values: CDR1 MNHEY, CDR2 SVGAGI. The CDR3 loop reads CASSSGTGYEQYF. CDR3 nucleotides: TGTGCCAGCAGTTCTGGAACAGGCTACGAGCAGTACTTC.

The V call is TRBV2, the J call TRBJ1-1; D is perhaps TRBD1 (6 bases). The V and J ends lost 8 bases and 4 bases respectively, with 11 bases between them. CDR1 SNHLY and CDR2 FYNNEI come from the germline V gene. This CDR3 spans 12 amino acids. The CDR3 region is CASYREGTEAFF. The CDR3 DNA reads as TGTGCCAGCTACAGGGAAGGCACTGAAGCTTTCTTT.

A single count supports this clone. V gene TRBV5-1 combines with J gene TRBJ1-1, with TRBD1 matching over 12 bases. This CDR3 region has 16 residues. The ends lost 5 bases at V and 3 bases at J; junction bases unmatched: 8. Germline assignment: CDR1 SGHRS and CDR2 YFSETQ. The CDR3 protein is CASRTGTGGDDTEAFF. As DNA, the CDR3 is TGCGCCAGCAGGACCGGGACAGGGGGCGATGACACTGAAGCTTTCTTT. The variable domain in full, completed from reference TRBV5-1 and TRBJ1-1, reads KAGVTQTPRYLIKTRGQQVTLSCSPISGHRSVSWYQQTPGQGLQFLFEYFSETQRNKGNFPGRFSGRQFSNSRSEMNVSTLELGDSALYLCASRTGTGGDDTEAFFGQGTRLTVV.

This chain links TRBV5-4 with TRBJ1-1; 8 nucleotides match TRBD1. V dropped 5 bases and J dropped 0; count of bases not matched to a gene: 6. The CDR3 is made up of 15 amino acids. The V gene's germline CDR1 is SGHNT and CDR2 YYREEE (reference sequence). The CDR3 nucleotides read TGTGCCAGCAGTCGGACAGGGACTCTGAACACTGAAGCTTTCTTT. Protein sequence: CASSRTGTLNTEAFF.

The chain carries TRBV18 and TRBJ2-3, with 8 nucleotides matching TRBD2. The length of the CDR3 is 12 residues. Germline V CDR1 and CDR2: KGHSH, LQKENI. The trim removed 3 bases at V and 11 bases at J, leaving 4 bases unmatched. The CDR3 DNA follows: TGTGCCAGCTCACCGGCACTAGCGGAGCAGTATTTT. Its translation is CASSPALAEQYF.

The chain recombines TRBV6-5 with TRBJ1-6; D ambiguous. The CDR3 has 15 amino acids. V lost 3 bases and J lost 0, with 6 bases in between. CDR1 and CDR2 (germline): MNHEY, SVGAGI. The CDR3 loop is CASSYSSSYNSPLHF. In nucleotides, the CDR3 is TGTGCCAGCAGTTATAGTAGCTCCTATAATTCACCCCTCCACTTT.

The chain joins TRBV20-1 to TRBJ2-5; D unresolved. The germline CDR1 and CDR2 sequences are DFQATT and SNEGSKA (reference sequence). The CDR3 has 11 amino acids. V was shortened by 6 bases and J by 1 base, with 6 bases between the two germline ends. The CDR3 is CSAGGQETQYF. In DNA, the CDR3 is TGCAGTGCCGGCGGCCAAGAGACCCAGTACTTC.

This clone was counted a single time. V and J are TRBV9 and TRBJ1-1, with unresolved D. Deletions cut 0 bases from V and 2 bases from J, with 14 bases between. Germline CDR1 SGDLS, CDR2 YYNGEE. The CDR3 is made up of 16 amino acids. CDR3 nucleotides: TGTGCCAGCAGCGTAGAACTAGGTTCTGTCAACACTGAAGCTTTCTTT. Encoded protein: CASSVELGSVNTEAFF.

The chain carries TRBV19 and TRBJ2-1; 9 nucleotides match TRBD2. The CDR3 is made up of 16 amino acids. The J segment lost 6 bases and the V segment lost 7 bases, leaving 13 bases of the junction unmatched. Looked up from germline, CDR1 is LNHDA and CDR2 is SQIVND (reference sequence). The CDR3 DNA reads as TGTGCCAGTACCACCCCGAGCGGGGGGACCGCCAATGAGCAGTTCTTC. Translation gives CASTTPSGGTANEQFF. The whole variable domain, remainder taken from reference TRBV19 and TRBJ2-1, is DGGITQSPKYLFRKEGQNVTLSCEQNLNHDAMYWYRQDPGQGLRLIYYSQIVNDFQKGDIAEGYSVSREKKESFPLTVTSAQKNPTAFYLCASTTPSGGTANEQFFGPGTRLTVL.

This clone showed up just once. This chain connects TRBV13 to TRBJ2-7; the D gene is possibly TRBD1 (5 bases). The assigned J gene may be wrong: the sequence end matches TRBJ2-5 better. The length of the CDR3 is 14 residues. Germline CDR1 is PRHDT and CDR2 is FYEKMQ (reference sequence). In nucleotides, the CDR3 is TGTGCCAGCAGCTTACAGGGTGGGGTAGAGACCCAGTACTTC. It specifies CASSLQGGVETQYF.

This clone was seen more than once but under ten times. This chain links TRBV5-1 with TRBJ1-2; D perhaps matches TRBD1 (5 bases). The germline V gene encodes CDR1 SGHRS and CDR2 YFSETQ. This CDR3 is 14 amino acids long. Trimming removed 0 bases from V and 6 bases from J, with 12 bases in between. The CDR3 nucleotides are TGCGCCAGCAGCTTGGCCGCGCAGGGTAATGGCTACACCTTC. Its translation: CASSLAAQGNGYTF.

The V gene is TRBV5-1, the J gene TRBJ1-2; D remains ambiguous. The CDR3 contains 13 residues. V was cut by 4 bases and J by 0 bases, with 7 bases left in between. Germline V gives CDR1 SGHRS, CDR2 YFSETQ. The CDR3 region is CASSGTANYGYTF. CDR3 coding DNA: TGCGCCAGCAGCGGAACAGCTAACTATGGCTACACCTTC.

This chain's CDR3 is CASSTGADPSVRAFF. The CDR3 nucleotides are TGTGCCAGCAGTACCGGAGCCGATCCAAGTGTCCGAGCTTTCTTT. This chain connects TRBV7-3 to TRBJ1-1; no reliable D call. The length of the CDR3 is 15 residues. Germline CDR1 and CDR2: SGHTA and FQGTGA. Trimming removed 6 bases from V and 10 bases from J, with 24 bases in between.

This rearrangement joins TRBV2 to TRBJ1-1; 9 nucleotides align to TRBD1. V dropped 6 bases and J dropped 6; count of bases not matched to a gene: 5. Germline CDR1 is SNHLY and CDR2 is FYNNEI. The CDR3 length is 13 residues. This chain's CDR3 is CASSTGGRAEAFF. CDR3 sequence (DNA): TGTGCCAGCAGCACAGGGGGCAGGGCTGAAGCTTTCTTT.

V usage is TRBV27 and J usage is TRBJ1-4, with 8 bases that match TRBD1. V shed 6 bases and J 3 bases; nucleotides not matched to a gene: 9. From germline, CDR1 is MNHEY and CDR2 SMNVEV (reference sequence). CDR3 length: 16 residues. CDR3 sequence (DNA): TGTGCCAGCAGGCGGCAGGGGGCGTTTGCTAATGAAAAACTGTTTTTT. The encoded protein is CASRRQGAFANEKLFF.

This clone was recorded a few times. V and J are TRBV5-8 and TRBJ1-2, with 10 bases aligning to TRBD1. The CDR3 runs to 15 residues. Germline V lookup: CDR1 SGHTS, CDR2 YDEGEE. The V gene end was trimmed by 0 bases and the J gene end by 6 bases; junction bases not matched to a gene: 5. DNA of the CDR3: TGTGCCAGCAGCTTGGCCGGGACAGGGGCCCATGGCTACACCTTC. It translates to CASSLAGTGAHGYTF.

The chain is built from TRBV19 and TRBJ2-6; D is undetermined. Trimming took 1 base from V and 4 from J, leaving 14 bases between them. There are 17 residues in the CDR3. The germline CDR1 and CDR2 sequences are LNHDA and SQIVND (reference sequence). CDR3 region: CASSIVVPGPGANVLTF. CDR3 nucleotide sequence: TGTGCCAGTAGTATAGTTGTTCCAGGCCCCGGGGCCAACGTCCTGACTTTC.